This is a list of T cell receptor beta chains from one sample in a study of technical replicates of blood from a handful of donors. The protocol was immunoSEQ multiplex PCR, while the TCRdb copy is restricted to in-frame clones and leaves out a portion. This table has approximately 97,000 clones, approximately 96% appearing once. Specimen: T cells isolated from PBMCs. The receptors here all came from a human donor in good health. The CDR3 runs from the conserved cysteine through the conserved F or W. The D gene is left open where the match is weak. Not all rows give a size; the values are once, few, many and, for expanded clones, a class.

clone size	D gene	V gene	J gene	CDR3 DNA	CDR3 protein
NA	TRBD1	TRBV5-1	TRBJ1-3	TGCGCCAGCAGCTTGGGACAGGGTGAGAATGGAAACACCATATATTTT	CASSLGQGENGNTIYF
NA	NA	TRBV7-8	TRBJ2-2	TGTGCCAGCAGCCAGGGAGGACAAATCACCGGGGAGCTGTTTTTT	CASSQGGQITGELFF
NA	TRBD1	TRBV19	TRBJ2-2	TGTGCCAGTAGGCGACAGGGGACCGGGGAGCTGTTTTTT	CASRRQGTGELFF
NA	TRBD1	TRBV28	TRBJ1-2	TGTGCCAGCAGTTTACGGGATTTAGACAGGGGGCGGGGAGGCTACACCTTC	CASSLRDLDRGRGGYTF
NA	TRBD1	TRBV12-5	TRBJ1-2	TGTGCTAGTGGTTCCGACAGGGAATCGCGGAGGGGCTATGGCTACACCTTC	CASGSDRESRRGYGYTF
NA	NA	TRBV6-5	TRBJ1-5	TGTGCCAGCAGTTCCCGGGACACGAATAGCAATCAGCCCCAGCATTTT	CASSSRDTNSNQPQHF
NA	NA	TRBV7-7	TRBJ2-1	TGTGCTAGCAGTCCGCGGGACAGCTCCTACAATGAGCAGTTCTTC	CASSPRDSSYNEQFF
NA	NA	TRBV27	TRBJ2-6	TGTGCCAGCAGCCTGTACTCTGGGGCCAACGTCCTGACTTTC	CASSLYSGANVLTF
NA	TRBD2	TRBV13	TRBJ2-3	TGTGCCAGCAAAACTAGCGGGAGTAGAGATACGCAGTATTTT	CASKTSGSRDTQYF
NA	TRBD1	TRBV5-5	TRBJ1-1	TGTGCCAGCAGCCCGGGCTGGGGACAGGGGCTGAAGAGTAACGCTGAAGCTTTCTTT	CASSPGWGQGLKSNAEAFF
NA	NA	TRBV27	TRBJ1-2	TGTGCCAGCAGTCCTTCAGTTTATCTCACAGGGAACTATGGCTACACCTTC	CASSPSVYLTGNYGYTF
once	TRBD2	TRBV11-2	TRBJ2-1	TGTGCCAGCAGCTTAGTAGCGGGTCTGTACAATGAGCAGTTCTTC	CASSLVAGLYNEQFF
NA	NA	TRBV6-5	TRBJ2-2	TGTGCCAGCAGTTATTTATCCGGGGAGCTGTTTTTT	CASSYLSGELFF
NA	TRBD1	TRBV4-1	TRBJ1-3	TGCGCCAGCGGAACAGGGGGCAGTCTATGGAGCTCTGGAAACACCATATATTTT	CASGTGGSLWSSGNTIYF
NA	NA	TRBV11-2	TRBJ2-7	TGTGCCAGCAGCTTAGACCGCGCCTACGAGCAGTACTTC	CASSLDRAYEQYF
NA	TRBD2	TRBV7-9	TRBJ2-1	TGTGCCAGCAGCCCCCTAGCGGGAGGAGTCTGGAATGAGCAGTTCTTC	CASSPLAGGVWNEQFF
NA	NA	TRBV9	TRBJ1-1	TGTGCCAGCAGCCCGGGGGACTTTTTAGACACTGAAGCTTTCTTT	CASSPGDFLDTEAFF
once	NA	TRBV28	TRBJ1-5	TGTGCCAGCAATATCAGGGGAGTCCGCAATCAGCCCCAGCATTTT	CASNIRGVRNQPQHF
NA	TRBD1	TRBV27	TRBJ2-2	TGTGCCAGCAGTCGCTACGCAACCGGGACAGGGCTTGGATCCGGGGAGCTGTTTTTT	CASSRYATGTGLGSGELFF
NA	TRBD2	TRBV9	TRBJ2-1	TGTGCCAGCAGCCCCAGCCCAGCGGGGGCTGGGGGCAATGAGCAGTTCTTC	CASSPSPAGAGGNEQFF
NA	NA	TRBV5-6	TRBJ1-2	TGTGCCAGCAGCTTGTCGGGGGAGTCACAAGCTAACTATGGCTACACCTTC	CASSLSGESQANYGYTF
NA	NA	TRBV5-1	TRBJ1-1	TGCGCCAGCAGCTTAAACAGGCAGAGCACTGAAGCTTTCTTT	CASSLNRQSTEAFF
NA	NA	TRBV13	TRBJ2-1	TGTGCCAGCAGCTTTAGCTCCTACAATGAGCAGTTCTTC	CASSFSSYNEQFF
NA	TRBD2	TRBV2	TRBJ2-7	TGTGCCAGCAGTGGACTAGCGGGTCTCTACGAGCGGTACTTC	CASSGLAGLYERYF
NA	TRBD1	TRBV9	TRBJ1-4	TGTGCCAGCAGCGACTACAGGGGGCCTAATGAAAAACTGTTTTTT	CASSDYRGPNEKLFF
NA	TRBD2	TRBV27	TRBJ2-1	TGTGCCAGCAGTTGGGGCGGGAGGGCGCATGAGCAGTTCTTC	CASSWGGRAHEQFF
NA	TRBD1	TRBV6-1	TRBJ1-2	TGTGCCAGCAGTGTCGACAGGGGGATATATGGCTACACCTTC	CASSVDRGIYGYTF
NA	TRBD1	TRBV19	TRBJ1-5	TGTGCCAGTAATAATCAGGGGGTAGGACAGCCCCAGCATTTT	CASNNQGVGQPQHF
NA	NA	TRBV29-1	TRBJ2-7	TGCAGCGTTGCAGGTCTGGCAGGCATTACCTACGAGCAGTACTTC	CSVAGLAGITYEQYF
NA	NA	TRBV6-6	TRBJ1-1	TGTGCCAGCAGTTACAGGGGGGGTGGGTCTGAAGCTTTCTTT	CASSYRGGGSEAFF
NA	TRBD2	TRBV5-6	TRBJ2-3	TGTGCCAGCAGCTCTTGGCGGGAGGGAGATACGCAGTATTTT	CASSSWREGDTQYF
once	NA	TRBV20-1	TRBJ2-3	TGCAGTGTCGCGGGAACAGATACGCAGTATTTT	CSVAGTDTQYF
NA	TRBD1	TRBV7-2	TRBJ1-1	TGTGCCAGCAGCTTAGCGGGACAGATGAACACTGAAGCTTTCTTT	CASSLAGQMNTEAFF
NA	TRBD1	TRBV5-4	TRBJ2-3	TGTGCCAGCAGCCAACAGGGGGGCACAGATACGCAGTATTTT	CASSQQGGTDTQYF
NA	TRBD2	TRBV19	TRBJ2-7	TGTGCCAGTAGTATAGCGGCTAGCGGAGTCTACGAGCAGTACTTC	CASSIAASGVYEQYF
NA	TRBD1	TRBV27	TRBJ1-5	TGTGCCAGCAGCTGGACAGGGGCTCAGCCCCAGCATTTT	CASSWTGAQPQHF
NA	NA	TRBV28	TRBJ2-7	TGTGCCAGCAGTTTTGTTCCGGGAGAGTACGAGCAGTACTTC	CASSFVPGEYEQYF
NA	TRBD2	TRBV5-6	TRBJ2-3	TGTGCCAGCAGCTCTACTAGCGGGAGGCCTGCTAGCACAGATACGCAGTATTTT	CASSSTSGRPASTDTQYF
NA	NA	TRBV5-1	TRBJ2-7	TGCGCCAGCCAGGCCGAGCCAACCTACGAGCAGTACTTC	CASQAEPTYEQYF
once	TRBD2	TRBV7-8	TRBJ2-2	TGTGCCAGCAGCTCCAGACTAGCGGGAGGAGGAGGGGAGCTGTTTTTT	CASSSRLAGGGGELFF